A selection of T cell receptor beta chains follows, all from one sample in a study of cytomegalovirus exposure and HLA in healthy donors. TCRdb keeps only in-frame clones here, not all; method: immunoSEQ multiplex PCR. The sample includes about 160,000 clones, approximately 80% of them seen just once. Sample: PBMCs. These TCRs come from a man aged 25 to 40 in good health and CMV-seronegative. The CDR3 runs from the conserved cysteine through the conserved F or W.

v_gene | CDR3aa
TRBV5-6 | CASSVGTEAFF
TRBV5-1 | CASSPGLAGNYNEQFF
TRBV7-2 | CASSPGSLNSPLHF
TRBV4-1 | CASSQDGQGGTEAFF
TRBV9 | CASSVDGGNTDTQYF
TRBV30 | CAWSGAATYYEQYF
TRBV29-1 | CSGYRTGELFF
TRBV10-1 | CASSGGRVGNEQFF
TRBV4-1 | CASSQDDPGHYIQYF
TRBV6-1 | CALRTGGGTEAFF
TRBV5-1 | CASSPVTGISGNTIYF
TRBV13 | CASSARLAGVTGELFF
TRBV10-2 | CASIPGLAGGGQFF
TRBV2 | CASRGYSNQPQHF
TRBV28 | CASSRTSGGETQYF
TRBV19 | CASSIGGGDEQFF
TRBV27 | CASSLSRGGLYNEQFF
TRBV7-8 | CASSSSLESSTQYF